The clone carrying this T cell receptor (beta chain) was seen at least ten times. What it recognizes is unknown. The data derive from a study of response to subunit inactivated influenza vaccine. Via MiXCR, TCRdb re-called the RT-PCR reads, giving one row per CDR3 protein. Of some 480,000 distinct CDR3 sequences listed, roughly 11% are singletons. Study findings and constraints: Seasonal influenza vaccination, on each occasion, was suggested by the authors to recruit few new T cells.

The source of this sequence is a man aged 45-65 years who received an inactivated influenza vaccine. Sequencing was performed on PBMCs from blood, taken 35 to 45 days after vaccination.

The CDR3 nucleotides read TGTGCCAGCAGTTACGTACAGGGAGAGGTTTCAGATACGCAGTATTTT. Translating gives CASSYVQGEVSDTQYF. The chain couples TRBV6-2 or TRBV6-3 to TRBJ2-3; TRBD1 is a possible D gene (6 bases). V was trimmed by 2 bases and J by 4 bases, leaving 16 bases between them. The CDR3 length is 16 residues. CDR1 MNHEY and CDR2 SVGEGT come from the germline V gene.